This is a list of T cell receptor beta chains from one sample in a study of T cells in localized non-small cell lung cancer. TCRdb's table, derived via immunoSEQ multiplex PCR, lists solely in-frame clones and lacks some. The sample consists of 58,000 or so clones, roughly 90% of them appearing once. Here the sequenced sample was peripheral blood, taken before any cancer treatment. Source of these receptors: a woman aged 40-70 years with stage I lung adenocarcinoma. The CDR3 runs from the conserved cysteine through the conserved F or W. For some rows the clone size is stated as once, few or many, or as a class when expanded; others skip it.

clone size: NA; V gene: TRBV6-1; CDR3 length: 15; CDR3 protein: CASRDRDRVNSPLHF
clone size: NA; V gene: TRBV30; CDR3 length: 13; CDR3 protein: CAWNRATNEKLFF
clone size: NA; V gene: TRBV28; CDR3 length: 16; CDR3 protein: CASSPNENSLYTEAFF
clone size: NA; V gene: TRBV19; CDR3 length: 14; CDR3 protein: CASSSLAPTGELFF
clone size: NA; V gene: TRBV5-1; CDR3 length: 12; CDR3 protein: CASSSGEFEAFF
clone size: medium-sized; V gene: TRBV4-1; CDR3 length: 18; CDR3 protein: CASSQGEVVAGGHYEQYF
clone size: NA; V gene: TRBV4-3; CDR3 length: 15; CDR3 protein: CASSQGTGSGYGYTF
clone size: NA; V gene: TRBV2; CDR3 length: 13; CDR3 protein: CASKDRLNTEAFF
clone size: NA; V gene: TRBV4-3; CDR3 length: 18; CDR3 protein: CASSHRPPTSGEADTQYF
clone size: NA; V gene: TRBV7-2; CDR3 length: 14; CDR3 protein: CASTSWGNNQPQHF
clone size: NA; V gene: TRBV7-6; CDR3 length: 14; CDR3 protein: CASSPPGGATEAFF